This T cell receptor (beta chain) is from a study of blood T cell repertoires in COVID-19. The V gene lost 10 bases and the J gene lost 4 bases, with 16 bases spanning the gap. The CDR3 is made up of 13 amino acids. Sequenced by immunoSEQ multiplex PCR; TCRdb stores in-frame clones only, minus some. The sample has 210,000 or so clones, over 80% seen once; the top ten hold under 3.5%. Sequencing used peripheral blood. The V and J genes are TRBV12-3 or TRBV12-4 and TRBJ1-1; D is unresolved. The origin of this receptor is a man aged 25 to 45 with COVID-19, enrolled during active disease. CDR3 bases: TGTGCCACCCAAAGGGAGGTAGGCACTGAAGCTTTCTTT. This gives the protein CATQREVGTEAFF.